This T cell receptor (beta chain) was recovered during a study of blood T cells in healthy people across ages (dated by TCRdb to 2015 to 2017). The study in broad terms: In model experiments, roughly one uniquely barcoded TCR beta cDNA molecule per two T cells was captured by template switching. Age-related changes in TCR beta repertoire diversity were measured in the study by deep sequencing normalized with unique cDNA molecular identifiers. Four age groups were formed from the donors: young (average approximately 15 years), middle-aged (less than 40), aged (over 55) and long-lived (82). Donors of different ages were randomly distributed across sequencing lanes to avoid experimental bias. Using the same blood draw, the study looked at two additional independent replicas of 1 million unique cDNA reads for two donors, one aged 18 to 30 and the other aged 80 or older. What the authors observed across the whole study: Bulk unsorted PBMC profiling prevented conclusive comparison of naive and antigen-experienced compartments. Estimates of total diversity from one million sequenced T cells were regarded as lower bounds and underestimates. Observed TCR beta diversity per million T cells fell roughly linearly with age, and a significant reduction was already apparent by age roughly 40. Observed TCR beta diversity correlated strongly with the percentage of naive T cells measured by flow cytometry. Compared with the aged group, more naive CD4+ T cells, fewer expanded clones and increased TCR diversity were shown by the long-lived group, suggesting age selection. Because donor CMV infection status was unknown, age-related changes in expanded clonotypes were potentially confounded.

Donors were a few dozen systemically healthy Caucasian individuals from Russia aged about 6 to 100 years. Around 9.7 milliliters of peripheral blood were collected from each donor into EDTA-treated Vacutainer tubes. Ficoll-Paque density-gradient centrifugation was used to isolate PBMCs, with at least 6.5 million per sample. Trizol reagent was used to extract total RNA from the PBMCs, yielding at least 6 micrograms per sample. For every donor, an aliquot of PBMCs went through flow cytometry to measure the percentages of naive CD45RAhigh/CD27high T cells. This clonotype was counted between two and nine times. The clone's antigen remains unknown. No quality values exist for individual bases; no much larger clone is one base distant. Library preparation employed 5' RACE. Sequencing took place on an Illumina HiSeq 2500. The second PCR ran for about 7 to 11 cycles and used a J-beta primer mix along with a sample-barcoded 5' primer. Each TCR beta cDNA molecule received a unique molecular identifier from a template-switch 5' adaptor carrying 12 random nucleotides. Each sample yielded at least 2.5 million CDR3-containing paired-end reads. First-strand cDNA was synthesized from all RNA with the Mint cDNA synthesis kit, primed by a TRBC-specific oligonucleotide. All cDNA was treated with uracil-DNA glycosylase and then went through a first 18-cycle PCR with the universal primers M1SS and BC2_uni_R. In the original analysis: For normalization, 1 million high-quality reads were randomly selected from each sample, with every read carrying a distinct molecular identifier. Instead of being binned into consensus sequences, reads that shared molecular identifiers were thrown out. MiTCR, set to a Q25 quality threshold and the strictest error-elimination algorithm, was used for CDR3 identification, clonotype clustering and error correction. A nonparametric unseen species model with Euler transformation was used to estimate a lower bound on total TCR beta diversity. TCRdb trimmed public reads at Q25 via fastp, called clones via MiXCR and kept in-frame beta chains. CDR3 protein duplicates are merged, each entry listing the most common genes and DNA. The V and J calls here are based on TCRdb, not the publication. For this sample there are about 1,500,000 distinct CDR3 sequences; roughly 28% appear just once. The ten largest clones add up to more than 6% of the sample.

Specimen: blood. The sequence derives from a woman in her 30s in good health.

The encoded CDR3 is CSAGSKGGRRYEQYF. The DNA is as follows: TGCAGTGCAGGATCAAAGGGGGGGCGCCGGTACGAGCAGTACTTC. The V and J segments used are TRBV20-1 and TRBJ2-7; the D gene is perhaps TRBD2, on 7 matching bases. Reading the germline V gene (reference sequence) gives CDR1 DFQATT and CDR2 SNEGSKA. At the junction V is shortened by 6 bases and J by 4 bases, with 22 bases in between. The CDR3 runs 15 residues from the cysteine to the phenylalanine. Of the read, only the CDR3 DNA is kept; its 45 bases are in frame from base 1.